Each of the 9 T cell receptor beta chains below was sequenced from the same sample in a study of a mutant IDH1 vaccine in newly diagnosed glioma listed by TCRdb under 2021. Their cognate antigens are unknown. This sample's time point label indicates: week 23, last vaccination. Every vaccine dose consisted of 300 ug of a 20-mer mutant IDH1 peptide in Montanide, administered subcutaneously together with topical imiquimod. Library method: the immunoSEQ multiplex PCR assay. This immuneACCESS table, as held by TCRdb, lists in-frame sequences with V and J called but not all clones. Of the missing ones, under half trace to an unresolved V gene in checked studies; the others have no known cause. The sample data list tens of thousands of clones, and about four fifths of these were observed just once. Of the sample, 6.2% is held by the ten largest clones. The sequences come from PBMCs, collected from a glioma patient whose treatment included an IDH1 peptide vaccine. Receptor source: a man aged 35-49 years with glioma.

The rearrangement links TRBV10-3 to TRBJ2-7; 7 bases match TRBD1. Per germline, CDR1 ENHRY and CDR2 SYGVKD. Trimming removed 6 bases from V and 1 base from J; junction bases left unmatched: 3. The CDR3 is 13 residues long. The CDR3: CAISTGASYEQYF. CDR3 bases: TGTGCCATCAGCACAGGGGCTTCCTACGAGCAGTACTTC.

The chain joins TRBV7-9 to TRBJ1-3; D not certain. Germline CDR1 is SEHNR and CDR2 is FQNEAQ (reference sequence). The CDR3 has 10 amino acids. The DNA of the CDR3 is TGTGGCATGTCTGGAAACACCATATATTTT. This encodes CGMSGNTIYF.

V gene TRBV19 combines with J gene TRBJ2-1; 7 positions match TRBD2. Trimming removed 1 base from V and 4 bases from J; junction bases left unmatched: 4. CDR1 is LNHDA and CDR2 is SQIVND in the germline V gene (reference sequence). This CDR3 region has 15 residues. The CDR3: CASSIGTSGYNEQFF. The DNA of the CDR3 is TGTGCCAGTAGTATAGGGACTAGTGGGTACAATGAGCAGTTCTTC.

This chain links TRBV6-1 with TRBJ2-7, with D uncertain. The V end lost 1 base, the J end lost 6 bases, and 13 bases lay between the germline ends. Per the germline V gene, CDR1 is MNHNS and CDR2 is SASEGT. This CDR3 region has 14 residues. CDR3 nucleotides: TGTGCCAGCAGTGAAGGGTCCCAAATGGGCGAGCAGTACTTC. Protein: CASSEGSQMGEQYF.

The rearrangement joins TRBV9 to TRBJ2-3, with 9 bases fitting TRBD2. Germline assignment: CDR1 SGDLS and CDR2 YYNGEE. CDR3 length: 16 amino acids. The V gene end was trimmed by 3 bases and the J gene end by 1 base; junction bases not matched to a gene: 6. The CDR3 bases are TGTGCCAGCAGCGCTACTAGCGGGTGGGGCACAGATACGCAGTATTTT. Amino acid sequence: CASSATSGWGTDTQYF.

The J gene is TRBJ2-1, the V gene TRBV5-1; tentative D call: TRBD1 (5 bases). V was cut by 4 bases and J by 5 bases, with 13 bases left in between. The CDR3 contains 14 residues. Per the germline V gene, CDR1 is SGHRS and CDR2 is YFSETQ. The CDR3 bases are TGCGCCAGCAGCCCCCATCTAGGGGACAATGAGCAGTTCTTC. It specifies CASSPHLGDNEQFF.

With respect to this clone: Other DNA sequences in the sample encode the same CDR3. The chain carries TRBV7-9 and TRBJ1-2; D is perhaps TRBD1 (6 bases). This CDR3 has 18 amino acids. Germline V gene lookup returns CDR1 SEHNR and CDR2 FQNEAQ (reference sequence). Trimming stripped 5 bases from V and 0 bases from J, with 22 bases between. Here the CDR3 reads CASSLGLSGQLSNYGYTF. The DNA for the CDR3 is TGTGCCAGCAGCCTAGGTCTTTCCGGACAGCTGTCTAACTATGGCTACACCTTC.

This clone has just a few counts. The chain is built from TRBV13 and TRBJ1-1; no definite D call. With 7 bases removed from V and 0 bases from J, the gap between germline ends came to 21 bases. This CDR3 contains 17 residues. The V gene's germline CDR1 is PRHDT and CDR2 FYEKMQ (reference sequence). CDR3 region: CASTPALPTRVNTEAFF. The CDR3 DNA reads as TGTGCCAGCACCCCAGCTCTGCCGACCCGGGTGAACACTGAAGCTTTCTTT.

The chain joins TRBV6-5 to TRBJ1-6; maybe TRBD1 (5 bases). The CDR3 runs to 14 residues. The V end was cut by 2 bases, the J end by 7 bases, with 9 bases between. Germline CDR1 is MNHEY and CDR2 is SVGAGI. CDR3 nucleotide sequence: TGTGCCAGCAGTTACGGGGGGGAGAATTCACCCCTCCACTTT. Translation: CASSYGGENSPLHF.